This T cell receptor beta chain appears in the sequencing data of a study of T cell responses to AZD1222 COVID-19 vaccine. Overall study: Some second doses came at about 4 weeks and others at about 12 weeks; these were pooled. Study findings and constraints: Mostly white British, mostly female donors; authors suggested clonal diversity may be underestimated. Spike as a whole was targeted by vaccine-associated CD4 TCRs, dominant at 160-218 and 743-854.

Details on this clone: Its antigen is not known.

The assay was immunoSEQ multiplex PCR, and TCRdb's table has in-frame clones only and misses some. The sample lists fewer than 110,000 clones, roughly 90% seen once, with 6.5% to 8% in the top ten. V was pared by 10 bases and J by 2 bases, with 17 bases between. The CDR3 contains 14 residues. Germline lookup yields CDR1 ENHRY and CDR2 SYGVKD. The rearrangement links TRBV10-3 to TRBJ1-2, with a tentative D call TRBD1 (6 bases). This sequence was found in an adult in good health. Specimen: peripheral blood, collected on day 0 of AZD1222 vaccination. CDR3 nucleotide sequence: TGTGCCACCCAAGGAGGGACACCAAACTATGGCTACACCTTC. This gives the protein CATQGGTPNYGYTF.